This passage covers 26 T cell receptor beta chains from one sample sequenced in a study of Tregs in tolerant kidney transplant recipients. Some clones are missing from TCRdb's copy, which holds only in-frame ones; the method was immunoSEQ multiplex PCR. The profile shows about 240,000 clones, roughly 80% of them singletons. Sequenced material: CD4+ T cells from blood. These receptors were collected from a human donor in good health.

This clone occurred once. The chain is built from TRBV6-5 and TRBJ1-5, with D uncertain. The CDR3 totals 14 residues. Germline V CDR1 and CDR2: MNHEY, SVGAGI. Between the trimmed V and J ends, which lost 0 bases and 1 base, there was a span of 4 bases. Written as DNA, the CDR3 is TGTGCCAGCAGTTACTCTACAAGCAATCAGCCCCAGCATTTT. Amino acids: CASSYSTSNQPQHF.

This clone turned up a few times. DNA for the CDR3: TGTGCCAGCGGACGGAGCTCCTACAATGAGCAGTTCTTC. Protein: CASGRSSYNEQFF. The rearrangement links TRBV6-5 to TRBJ2-1, with D uncertain. V lost 8 bases, J lost 0 bases, and 8 bases lay in between. Looked up from germline, CDR1 is MNHEY and CDR2 is SVGAGI. This CDR3 has 13 amino acids.

This sequence joins TRBV19 and TRBJ1-4; D perhaps matches TRBD1 (5 bases). With 3 bases removed from V and 2 bases from J, the gap between germline ends came to 16 bases. The CDR3 has 17 amino acids. Germline loops: CDR1 LNHDA, CDR2 SQIVND (reference sequence). This CDR3 reads CASSIKAGTRTNEKLFF. DNA for the CDR3: TGTGCCAGTAGTATCAAGGCAGGGACGAGGACTAATGAAAAACTGTTTTTT.

DNA for the CDR3: TGTGCCAGTAGTATTATCGGAGGGCATGAGCAGTACTTC. Residues: CASSIIGGHEQYF. The V gene is TRBV19, the J gene TRBJ2-7; the D gene is possibly TRBD2 (6 bases). V was shortened by 3 bases and J by 7 bases, with 13 bases between the two germline ends. In germline, CDR1 is LNHDA, CDR2 SQIVND (reference sequence). The CDR3 length is 13 residues.

This clone was detected a few times. The chain is built from TRBV5-1 and TRBJ2-7, with D uncertain. V lost 3 bases and J lost 3, with 13 bases in between. Germline-derived CDR1 and CDR2 are SGHRS and YFSETQ. The CDR3 has 14 amino acids. CDR3 amino acids: CASSSGPRGYEQYF. In DNA form, the CDR3 reads TGCGCCAGCAGCTCCGGGCCCCGAGGCTACGAGCAGTACTTC.

The chain recombines TRBV6-5 with TRBJ1-2, with TRBD1 matching 8 bases. In germline, CDR1 is MNHEY, CDR2 SVGAGI. This CDR3 has 13 amino acids. Trimming cost V 5 bases and J 6 bases; bases outside gene matches: 5. The CDR3 DNA reads TGTGCCAGCAGTGAACAGACAGGGGATGGCTACACCTTC. This encodes CASSEQTGDGYTF.

As concerns this clone: This is likely a read error, given that the CDR3 carries no conserved phenylalanine or tryptophan at its end. No DNA is shown, since the ends of the CDR3 on it are uncertain; the CDR3 is the one TCRdb lists. The chain employs TRBV4-1 and TRBJ2-7; the table names TRBD2, a call not compared with the DNA. CDR1 is MGHRA and CDR2 is YSYEKL in the germline V gene. The CDR3 is 10 amino acids long, termini counted. The CDR3 sequence is CASSQEKESD.

The rearrangement uses TRBV6-5 and TRBJ2-5; 9 nucleotides align to TRBD2. The CDR3 has 16 amino acids. J was trimmed by 4 bases and V by 2 bases; bases with no gene match: 8. The germline CDR1 and CDR2 sequences are MNHEY and SVGAGI. The CDR3 reads CASSYRGGGGPETQYF. The CDR3 nucleotides are TGTGCCAGCAGTTACCGTGGCGGGGGGGGCCCAGAGACCCAGTACTTC.

The V and J genes are TRBV5-4 and TRBJ2-3; 10 nucleotides agree with TRBD2. Trimming took 1 base from V and 6 from J; bases not matched to a gene: 5. This CDR3 spans 15 amino acids. Germline V gene sequence: CDR1 SGHNT, CDR2 YYREEE (reference sequence). CDR3 coding DNA: TGTGCCAGCAGCTTGCCGCTAGCGGGGGTGGATACGCAGTATTTT. This translates into CASSLPLAGVDTQYF.

The rearrangement joins TRBV6-5 to TRBJ1-3; the D is unclear. Germline assignment: CDR1 MNHEY and CDR2 SVGAGI. The CDR3 is made up of 13 amino acids. Trimming pared 2 bases from V and 4 bases from J, leaving 6 bases between. CDR3 loop: CASSYEAGNTIYF. DNA for the CDR3: TGTGCCAGCAGTTACGAAGCAGGAAACACCATATATTTT.

V and J are TRBV18 and TRBJ2-7; D not resolved. There are 14 residues in the CDR3. The germline gives CDR1 KGHSH, CDR2 LQKENI. V was cut by 4 bases and J by 1 base, with 11 bases left in between. Here the CDR3 DNA reads TGTGCCAGCTCACTGCCAGCCGTATCCTACGAGCAGTACTTC. This codes for CASSLPAVSYEQYF.

This sequence joins TRBV6-1 and TRBJ1-1; D unresolved. V was pared by 2 bases and J by 1 base, with 11 bases between. The CDR3 extends over 15 amino acids. CDR1 and CDR2 from the germline V gene are MNHNS and SASEGT. The CDR3 is CASSELNGRNTEAFF. The CDR3 coding sequence is TGTGCCAGCAGTGAACTTAACGGAAGGAACACTGAAGCTTTCTTT.

The V and J genes are TRBV6-5 and TRBJ2-5; TRBD1 matches at 11 bases. From germline, CDR1 is MNHEY and CDR2 SVGAGI. The V and J ends lost 2 bases and 4 bases, in that order; junction bases with no gene match: 3. CDR3 size: 15 residues. The CDR3 region is CASSYKGQGGETQYF. CDR3 nucleotide sequence: TGTGCCAGCAGTTACAAGGGACAGGGGGGAGAGACCCAGTACTTC.

This clone occurred once. V and J are TRBV4-1 and TRBJ2-5; TRBD1 matches 10 bases. Losses at the gene ends were 2 bases for V and 11 bases for J; bases not matched to a gene: 20. CDR1 MGHRA and CDR2 YSYEKL come from the germline V gene. The CDR3 consists of 18 residues. CDR3 sequence (DNA): TGCGCCAGCAGCCAACTTCTGGGGGGGGACAGGGGACCACCGGAGCAGTACTTC. This gives the protein CASSQLLGGDRGPPEQYF.

The V gene is TRBV14, the J gene TRBJ2-5; 10 nucleotides align to TRBD2. This CDR3 is built from 16 residues. The germline V gene has CDR1 SGHDN and CDR2 FVKESK. The V gene end was trimmed by 4 bases and the J gene end by 1 base; junction bases not matched to a gene: 6. CDR3 nucleotide sequence: TGTGCCAGCAGCCTCCGGAGCGGGAGGGCCCAAGAGACCCAGTACTTC. This sequence encodes CASSLRSGRAQETQYF.

The rearrangement links TRBV6-6 to TRBJ2-7, with D possibly TRBD2 on 5 matching bases. CDR3 size: 16 residues. V lost 2 bases and J 3 bases, leaving 17 bases between the germline ends. Germline V gene sequence: CDR1 MNHNY, CDR2 SVGAGI (reference sequence). Here the CDR3 reads CASSYITGFLGYEQYF. DNA for the CDR3: TGTGCCAGCAGTTACATCACGGGGTTCCTCGGCTACGAGCAGTACTTC.

The chain couples TRBV6-5 to TRBJ2-7, with 10 bases fitting TRBD2. This CDR3 contains 15 residues. In germline, CDR1 is MNHEY, CDR2 SVGAGI. The V segment lost 6 bases and the J segment 1 base; nucleotides outside the gene matches: 6. DNA of the CDR3: TGTGCCAGCAGATCCAGCGGGGGGGGTTCCTACGAGCAGTACTTC. Translated, it gives CASRSSGGGSYEQYF.

The chain has TRBV10-3 and TRBJ2-7; TRBD1 is a possible D gene (6 bases). This CDR3 has 14 residues. V lost 7 bases and J 2 bases, leaving 15 bases between the germline ends. Germline V gene data show CDR1 as ENHRY and CDR2 as SYGVKD. The CDR3 reads CAITATGSPYEQYF. The CDR3 coding sequence is TGTGCCATCACCGCTACAGGGTCCCCCTACGAGCAGTACTTC.

The V and J genes are TRBV5-3 and TRBJ1-2; D ambiguous. TRBV5-3 is flagged as an ORF with uncertain function. With 1 base removed from V and 8 bases from J, the gap between germline ends came to 21 bases. This CDR3 contains 16 residues. CDR3 sequence reads: CARSLPEIRWSRGYTF. DNA of the CDR3: TGTGCCAGAAGCTTGCCGGAAATCAGGTGGTCTCGAGGCTACACCTTC.

The chain employs TRBV6-5 and TRBJ2-7; 7 nucleotides agree with TRBD1. CDR3 length equals 16 residues. Trimming took 0 bases from V and 2 from J; bases not matched to a gene: 7. The germline V gene encodes CDR1 MNHEY and CDR2 SVGAGI. CDR3 protein: CASSYSNRGPTYEQYF. CDR3 nucleotides: TGTGCCAGCAGTTACTCGAACAGGGGTCCTACCTACGAGCAGTACTTC.

V and J are TRBV6-6 and TRBJ1-4, with 9 nucleotides matching TRBD1. J lost 8 bases, V lost 10 bases, and 8 bases had no gene match. Germline V CDR1 and CDR2: MNHNY, SVGAGI (reference sequence). The CDR3 is 13 residues long. The CDR3 reads CAIRGQGGEKLFF. The CDR3 DNA reads as TGTGCCATCAGGGGACAGGGTGGGGAAAAACTGTTTTTT.

V and J are TRBV18 and TRBJ1-2; a weak D match, TRBD1 (5 bases). V lost 3 bases, J lost 7 bases, and 18 bases lay in between. The CDR3 is 15 amino acids. The germline V gene has CDR1 KGHSH and CDR2 LQKENI. CDR3 amino acids: CASSPPGRQASGYTF. The CDR3 DNA sequence: TGTGCCAGCTCACCCCCGGGGCGGCAGGCAAGTGGCTACACCTTC.

CDR3 amino acids: CASSGPWGGELFF. The CDR3 bases are TGTGCCAGCAGTGGACCCTGGGGGGGGGAGCTGTTTTTT. The chain recombines TRBV11-2 with TRBJ2-2; D could derive from TRBD1 or TRBD2 (5 bases each). Trimming took 6 bases from V and 8 from J, leaving 13 bases between them. Germline-derived CDR1 and CDR2 are SGHAT and FQNNGV. CDR3 size: 13 residues.

The chain carries TRBV6-1 and TRBJ1-1; maybe TRBD1 (5 bases). Germline-derived CDR1 and CDR2 are MNHNS and SASEGT. V lost 5 bases to trimming and J lost 3 bases, with 10 bases between them. This CDR3 region has 13 residues. CDR3 sequence: CASSKQGYTEAFF. In nucleotides, the CDR3 is TGTGCCAGCAGTAAGCAGGGATACACTGAAGCTTTCTTT.

The table lists this clone with a count of one. The chain joins TRBV18 to TRBJ2-7; D tentatively fits TRBD1 or TRBD2 (5 bases each). The CDR3 consists of 14 residues. Deletions cut 3 bases from V and 6 bases from J, with 15 bases between. CDR1 and CDR2 from the germline V gene are KGHSH and LQKENI. The CDR3 DNA is TGTGCCAGCTCACCTGGGACCCCTAAAGGCGAGCAGTACTTC. It encodes CASSPGTPKGEQYF.

The rearrangement joins TRBV4-1 to TRBJ1-1, with D unclear. The CDR3 is made up of 14 amino acids. CDR1 and CDR2 from the germline V gene are MGHRA and YSYEKL. V gave up 7 bases and J gave up 1 base, with 13 bases separating them. This chain's CDR3 is CASISLGRNTEAFF. The CDR3 nucleotides read TGCGCCAGCATATCCCTTGGGCGGAACACTGAAGCTTTCTTT.